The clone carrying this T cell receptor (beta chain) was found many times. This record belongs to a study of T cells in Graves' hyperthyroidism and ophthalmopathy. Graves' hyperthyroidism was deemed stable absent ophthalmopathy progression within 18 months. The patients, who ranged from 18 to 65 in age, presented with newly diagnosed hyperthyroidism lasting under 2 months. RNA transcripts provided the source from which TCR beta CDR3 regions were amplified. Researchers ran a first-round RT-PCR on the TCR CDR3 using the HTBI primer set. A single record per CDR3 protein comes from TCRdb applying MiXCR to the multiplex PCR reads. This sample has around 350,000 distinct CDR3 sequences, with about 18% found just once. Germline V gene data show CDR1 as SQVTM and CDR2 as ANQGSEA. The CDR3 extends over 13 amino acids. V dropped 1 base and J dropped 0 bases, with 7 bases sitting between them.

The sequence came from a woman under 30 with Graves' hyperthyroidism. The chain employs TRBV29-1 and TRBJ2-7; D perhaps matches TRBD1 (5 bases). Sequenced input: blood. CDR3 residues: CSVEVGHSYEQYF. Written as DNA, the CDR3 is TGCAGCGTTGAAGTAGGACACTCCTACGAGCAGTACTTC.